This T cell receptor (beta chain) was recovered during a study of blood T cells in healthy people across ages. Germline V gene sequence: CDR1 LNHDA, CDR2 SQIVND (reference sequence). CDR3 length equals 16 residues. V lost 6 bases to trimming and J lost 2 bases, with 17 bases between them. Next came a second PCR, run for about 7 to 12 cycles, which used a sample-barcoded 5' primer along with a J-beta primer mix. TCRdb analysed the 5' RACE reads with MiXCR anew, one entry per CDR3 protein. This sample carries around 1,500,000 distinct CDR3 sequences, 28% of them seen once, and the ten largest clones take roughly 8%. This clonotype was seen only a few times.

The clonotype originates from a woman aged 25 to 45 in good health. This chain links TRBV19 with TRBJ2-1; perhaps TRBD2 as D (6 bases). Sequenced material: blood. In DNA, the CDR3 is TGTGCCAGTAGAAAAGGAGGTAGCGGAACCTACAATGAGCAGTTCTTC. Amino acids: CASRKGGSGTYNEQFF.